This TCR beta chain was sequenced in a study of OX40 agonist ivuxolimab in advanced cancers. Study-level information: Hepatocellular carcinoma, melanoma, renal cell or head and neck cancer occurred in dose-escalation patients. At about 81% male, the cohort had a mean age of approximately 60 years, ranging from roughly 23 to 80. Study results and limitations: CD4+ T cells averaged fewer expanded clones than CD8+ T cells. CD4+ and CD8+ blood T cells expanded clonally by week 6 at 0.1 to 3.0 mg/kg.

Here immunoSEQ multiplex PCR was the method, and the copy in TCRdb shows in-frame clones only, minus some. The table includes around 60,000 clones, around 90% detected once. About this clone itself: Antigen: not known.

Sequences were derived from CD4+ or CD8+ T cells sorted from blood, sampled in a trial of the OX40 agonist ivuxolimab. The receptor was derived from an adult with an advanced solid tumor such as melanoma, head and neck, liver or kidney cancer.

In DNA, the CDR3 is TGTGCCAGCTCATTGGGACAGCCGAACACTGAAGCTTTCTTT. Protein product: CASSLGQPNTEAFF. V gene TRBV9 combines with J gene TRBJ1-1; 7 bases agree with TRBD1. V lost 7 bases to trimming and J lost 1 base; unmatched junction nucleotides: 7. Germline assignment: CDR1 SGDLS and CDR2 YYNGEE. This CDR3 comprises 14 residues.